This entry is about one TCR beta chain. Its specific antigen is unknown. Qualities for individual bases were not recorded, and no much larger clone is one base off. These data are taken from a study of technical replicates of blood from several donors (dated by TCRdb to between 2016 and 2019). Libraries came from the immunoSEQ multiplex PCR assay. In its TCRdb copy, this immuneACCESS table keeps in-frame sequences only and misses some clones. Where compared with another copy, unresolved V genes explain less than half of these, and the others have no known cause. This sample gives around 76,000 clones in total; roughly 92% of them show up just once. The ten largest clones add up to about 0.37% of the sample. At the junction V is shortened by 3 bases and J by 5 bases; bases outside the gene matches: 9. The CDR3 contains 17 residues, cysteine and phenylalanine counted. Only CDR3 DNA remains: 51 bases, in frame from the first base. Reading the germline V gene gives CDR1 SGDLS and CDR2 YYNGEE.

Sequenced input: T cells isolated from PBMCs. The TCR comes from a human donor in good health. The chain is assembled from TRBV9 and TRBJ2-3; 13 bases in the junction line up with TRBD2. The sequenced DNA is TGTGCCAGCAGCGCACAAGGACTAGCGGGAGTCAAAGATACGCAGTATTTT. It translates as CASSAQGLAGVKDTQYF.